This T cell receptor beta chain derives from a study of breast tumors, draining lymph nodes, adjacent tissues. TCRdb redid the calling of the multiplex PCR reads with MiXCR, one entry per CDR3 protein. The repertoire includes 50,000 to 85,000 distinct CDR3 sequences, 43% of them detected once, and about 8.4% sits in the top ten. The length of the CDR3 is 18 residues. Germline V CDR1 and CDR2: SGHTA, FQGNSA. Unmatched junction bases numbered 18, after V lost 6 bases and J lost 4 bases. Regarding the study as a whole: Tumor repertoires ranked between lymph nodes and nontumor tissue in diversity, with V and J gene preferences. Tumor and nontumor repertoires were significantly more similar in luminal-like than in basal-like breast cancer. That most tumor T cells come from lymph nodes remained unproven. Most tumor T cells seemingly derive from lymph node, then expand in tumor.

Worth noting for this clonotype: Its antigen remains unknown.

The chain uses TRBV7-2 and TRBJ2-3, with 8 nucleotides matching TRBD2. Sequencing input: breast tumor tissue. This clonotype was sampled from a female donor with breast cancer. Some clones in this sample may be carry-over from other donors' samples. CDR3 DNA sequence: TGTGCCAGCAGGTTGTCGGGAGGGAGGACTAGCATACCAGATACGCAGTATTTT. It specifies CASRLSGGRTSIPDTQYF.